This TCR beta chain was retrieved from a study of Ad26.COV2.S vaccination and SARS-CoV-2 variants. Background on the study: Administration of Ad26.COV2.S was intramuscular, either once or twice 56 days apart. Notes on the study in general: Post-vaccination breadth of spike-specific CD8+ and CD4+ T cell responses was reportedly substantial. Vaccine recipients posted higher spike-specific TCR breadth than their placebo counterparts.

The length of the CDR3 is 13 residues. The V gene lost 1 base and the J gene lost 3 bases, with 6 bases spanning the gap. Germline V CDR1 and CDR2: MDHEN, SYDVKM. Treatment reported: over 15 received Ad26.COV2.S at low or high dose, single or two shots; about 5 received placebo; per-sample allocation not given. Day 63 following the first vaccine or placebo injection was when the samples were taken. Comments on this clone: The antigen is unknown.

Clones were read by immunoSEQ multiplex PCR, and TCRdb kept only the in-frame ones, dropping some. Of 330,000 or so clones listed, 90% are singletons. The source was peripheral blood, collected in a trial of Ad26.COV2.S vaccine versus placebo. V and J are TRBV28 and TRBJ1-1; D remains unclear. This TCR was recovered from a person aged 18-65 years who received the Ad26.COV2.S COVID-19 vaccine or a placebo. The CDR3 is CASSLFRHTEAFF. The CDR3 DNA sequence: TGTGCCAGCAGTTTATTTAGGCACACTGAAGCTTTCTTT.